This T cell receptor (beta chain) was recorded in a study of technical replicates of blood from a few donors. In this sample, this clone turned up once. Trimming left V 5 bases short and J 1 base short, with 8 bases between. This CDR3 contains 13 residues. Looked up from germline, CDR1 is KGHSH and CDR2 is LQKENI. Only in-frame clones appear in the TCRdb table, and some are missing; sequencing was by immunoSEQ multiplex PCR. The data hold roughly 90,000 clones, with almost 97% observed a single time. The chain carries TRBV18 and TRBJ1-1; possible D gene TRBD1, 5 bases. What was sequenced was T cells isolated from PBMCs. The receptor's source is a human donor in good health. CDR3 region: CASSYRTNTEAFF. The CDR3, as DNA: TGTGCCAGCTCATACAGGACGAACACTGAAGCTTTCTTT. Drawing the rest from reference TRBV18 and TRBJ1-1, the complete variable domain is NAGVMQNPRHLVRRRGQEARLRCSPMKGHSHVYWYRQLPEEGLKFMVYLQKENIIDESGMPKERFSAEFPKEGPSILRIQQVVRGDSAAYFCASSYRTNTEAFFGQGTRLTVV.